Sequencing of this TCR beta chain was carried out in a study of T cells after yellow fever vaccination. About the research overall: For low cell numbers, libraries were made with SMART-Seq v4 Ultra Low Input.

Findings and limits, study-wide: CD4 and CD8 compartments shared a small share of clonotypes.

TCRdb analysed the 5' RACE reads with MiXCR anew, one entry per CDR3 protein. There are 360,000 or so distinct CDR3 sequences in the sample; more than 9% occur only once, and roughly 18% lies in the top ten. Worth noting for this clonotype: The antigen is not known.

The source was PBMCs, collected on the day of the first yellow fever vaccination. This TCR came from a man aged 18 to 30 who received the YFV17D yellow fever vaccine.

DNA of the CDR3: TGTGCCAGCAGCCTACGTCCCCAGGAGGAGACCCAGTACTTC. Encoded protein: CASSLRPQEETQYF. The chain has TRBV7-2 and TRBJ2-5, with D hard to call. This CDR3 has 14 residues. CDR1 is SGHTA and CDR2 is FQGNSA in the germline V gene. V was trimmed by 5 bases and J by 5 bases, leaving 15 bases between them.